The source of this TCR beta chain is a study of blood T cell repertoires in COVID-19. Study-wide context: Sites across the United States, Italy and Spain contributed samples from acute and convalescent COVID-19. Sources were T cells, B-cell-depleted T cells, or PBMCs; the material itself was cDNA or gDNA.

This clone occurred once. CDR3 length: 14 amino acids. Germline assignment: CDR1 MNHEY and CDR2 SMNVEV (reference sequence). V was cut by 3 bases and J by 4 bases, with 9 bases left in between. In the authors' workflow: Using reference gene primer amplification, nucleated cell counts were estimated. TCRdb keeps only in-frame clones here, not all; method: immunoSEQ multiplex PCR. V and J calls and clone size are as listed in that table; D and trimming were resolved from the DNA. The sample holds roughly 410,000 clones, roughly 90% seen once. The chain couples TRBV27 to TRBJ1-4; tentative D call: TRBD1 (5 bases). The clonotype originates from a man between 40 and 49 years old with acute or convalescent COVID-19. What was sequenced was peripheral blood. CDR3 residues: CASSFGQDNEKLFF. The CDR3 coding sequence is TGTGCCAGCAGTTTCGGACAAGATAATGAAAAACTGTTTTTT.